A single sample gave rise to the 27 T cell receptor beta chains below, sequenced in a study of cytomegalovirus exposure and HLA in healthy donors. The PCR contained 60 Vbeta and 13 Jbeta primers. Clones were sequenced by immunoSEQ multiplex PCR, and TCRdb holds only the in-frame ones, with some missing. The sample holds roughly 230,000 clones, about nine tenths seen once. The sample consisted of PBMCs. Receptors were obtained from a girl aged 2-10 years in good health and CMV-seronegative.

In its sample, this clone was seen once. The chain employs TRBV10-2 and TRBJ1-1; D unclear. With 3 bases removed from V and 4 bases from J, the gap between germline ends came to 15 bases. Germline loops: CDR1 WSHSY, CDR2 SAAADI. This CDR3 contains 15 residues. CDR3 sequence (DNA): TGCGCCAGCAGTGACCGCACCGGGGTTGGCACTGAAGCTTTCTTT. Its protein is CASSDRTGVGTEAFF.

The chain joins TRBV30 to TRBJ1-2; 7 bases map to TRBD1. The CDR3 loop spans 12 amino acids. The germline gives CDR1 GTSNPN, CDR2 SVGIG (reference sequence). Germline trimming cut 4 bases from V and 8 bases from J; bases unmatched to any gene: 7. CDR3 nucleotides: TGTGCCTGGAAAACAGGGGCGCGGGGCTACACCTTC. It is translated as CAWKTGARGYTF.

The chain employs TRBV5-8 and TRBJ2-7, with 8 nucleotides matching TRBD2. The CDR3 is made up of 15 amino acids. Losses at the gene ends were 0 bases for V and 4 bases for J; bases not matched to a gene: 6. Per germline, CDR1 SGHTS and CDR2 YDEGEE. The CDR3 loop reads CASSLVGGGTYEQYF. The CDR3 coding sequence is TGTGCCAGCAGCTTGGTAGGCGGGGGGACGTACGAGCAGTACTTC.

V gene TRBV19 combines with J gene TRBJ1-5; maybe TRBD1 (6 bases). The CDR3 has 14 residues. Trimming took off 6 bases at V and 6 bases at J, with 15 bases between the two ends. Germline V gives CDR1 LNHDA, CDR2 SQIVND (reference sequence). The DNA for the CDR3 is TGTGCCAGTAGCCCCAGTGGGGGCGGTCAGCCCCAGCATTTT. Translated: CASSPSGGGQPQHF.

This clone has just one count. V and J are TRBV9 and TRBJ2-3; TRBD2 might be the D (5 bases). CDR1 is SGDLS and CDR2 is YYNGEE in the germline V gene. The length of the CDR3 is 16 residues. The ends were cut back, 0 bases at V and 1 base at J, with 12 bases in the middle. The CDR3 DNA sequence: TGTGCCAGCAGCGTAGGGAGTAGCGCGGGCACAGATACGCAGTATTTT. Its translation: CASSVGSSAGTDTQYF.

The chain couples TRBV7-9 to TRBJ1-6; D is perhaps TRBD1 (5 bases). This CDR3 is 16 amino acids long. Trimming took 1 base from V and 0 from J, leaving 7 bases between them. The germline V gene has CDR1 SEHNR and CDR2 FQNEAQ (reference sequence). The CDR3 bases are TGTGCCAGCAGCTTAGGACAGAGCTCCTATAATTCACCCCTCCACTTT. This sequence encodes CASSLGQSSYNSPLHF.

This chain links TRBV5-4 with TRBJ1-1; D unclear. The CDR3 spans 14 residues. Germline V lookup: CDR1 SGHNT, CDR2 YYREEE (reference sequence). Trimming left V 1 base short and J 0 bases short, with 7 bases between. The CDR3 spells CASSLNRLNTEAFF. The CDR3 nucleotides are TGTGCCAGCAGCTTGAACAGACTGAACACTGAAGCTTTCTTT.

The V gene is TRBV2, the J gene TRBJ2-4; 12 nucleotides agree with TRBD2. V dropped 11 bases and J dropped 0; count of bases not matched to a gene: 5. CDR3 size: 15 residues. The germline V gene encodes CDR1 SNHLY and CDR2 FYNNEI. This chain's CDR3 is CAGGLAGRAKNIQYF. The CDR3 nucleotides read TGTGCCGGGGGACTAGCGGGCCGAGCCAAAAACATTCAGTACTTC.

The rearrangement uses TRBV19 and TRBJ2-5; TRBD2 might be the D (5 bases). Trimming removed 1 base at V and 4 bases at J, with 10 bases between. The length of the CDR3 is 14 residues. The germline CDR1 and CDR2 sequences are LNHDA and SQIVND (reference sequence). The CDR3, as DNA: TGTGCCAGTAGTATAGGTTCCGGGGTAGAGACCCAGTACTTC. Translation gives CASSIGSGVETQYF.

The rearrangement links TRBV19 to TRBJ1-2; 7 nucleotides agree with TRBD1. This CDR3 is built from 15 residues. The V segment lost 7 bases and the J segment 0 bases; nucleotides outside the gene matches: 8. CDR1 is LNHDA, CDR2 SQIVND, per germline (reference sequence). The CDR3: CASIPRTGANYGYTF. The CDR3 coding sequence is TGTGCCAGTATCCCGCGGACAGGAGCTAACTATGGCTACACCTTC.

The chain uses TRBV29-1 and TRBJ2-1; a weak D match, TRBD2 (5 bases). Trimming took 0 bases from V and 1 from J, leaving 7 bases between them. Per the germline V gene, CDR1 is SQVTM and CDR2 is ANQGSEA. The CDR3 loop spans 14 amino acids. CDR3 bases: TGCAGCGTTGAAGACCCGGGGTCCTACAATGAGCAGTTCTTC. Translated, it gives CSVEDPGSYNEQFF.

The chain carries TRBV7-6 and TRBJ2-7, with 9 bases matching TRBD1. Germline V gene data show CDR1 as SGHVS and CDR2 as FNYEAQ. The J segment lost 4 bases and the V segment lost 2 bases, leaving 9 bases of the junction unmatched. The CDR3 is made up of 16 amino acids. The CDR3 DNA reads as TGTGCCAGCAGCTTACTACAGGGGGCGGTTCAGTACGAGCAGTACTTC. As protein: CASSLLQGAVQYEQYF.

V is TRBV6-5 and J is TRBJ2-7; TRBD1 might be the D (6 bases). Germline lookup yields CDR1 MNHEY and CDR2 SVGAGI. The V and J ends lost 8 bases and 5 bases respectively, with 19 bases between them. The CDR3 is 14 residues long. DNA of the CDR3: TGTGCCAGCCAAGCAGGGGTCGCCTTCCACGAGCAGTACTTC. It is translated as CASQAGVAFHEQYF.

This clone was observed once. V usage is TRBV9 and J usage is TRBJ2-3; perhaps TRBD2 as D (7 bases). The CDR3 runs to 15 residues. In germline, CDR1 is SGDLS, CDR2 YYNGEE. With 4 bases removed from V and 3 bases from J, the gap between germline ends came to 15 bases. CDR3 sequence reads: CASSQRGGLTDTQYF. The CDR3 coding sequence is TGTGCCAGCAGCCAGAGGGGGGGCCTAACAGATACGCAGTATTTT.

J is TRBJ2-3 and V is TRBV7-7; the match to TRBD2 covers 13 bases. This CDR3 contains 14 residues. V trimming: 5 bases; J trimming: 6 bases; junction bases outside the gene matches: 2. The germline CDR1 and CDR2 sequences are SSHAT and FNYEAQ (reference sequence). DNA of the CDR3: TGTGCCAGCAGCCGGACTAGCGGGAGTGATACGCAGTATTTT. Encoded protein: CASSRTSGSDTQYF.

The chain joins TRBV4-2 to TRBJ1-4; 11 bases match TRBD1. Trimming removed 0 bases from V and 8 bases from J; junction bases left unmatched: 8. The CDR3 sequence is 17 residues long. CDR1 and CDR2 from the germline V gene are LGHNA and YNFKEQ. Written as DNA, the CDR3 is TGTGCCAGCAGCCAAGATAGTTTAGGGACAGGGGGGGAAAAACTGTTTTTT. Translation gives CASSQDSLGTGGEKLFF.

V is TRBV4-2 and J is TRBJ1-1, with 7 bases lining up with TRBD1. The CDR3 is 17 amino acids. CDR1 is LGHNA and CDR2 is YNFKEQ in the germline V gene. Losses at the gene ends were 1 base for V and 0 bases for J; bases not matched to a gene: 8. This chain's CDR3 is CASSQGQGLMMNTEAFF. CDR3 nucleotide sequence: TGTGCCAGCAGCCAAGGACAGGGTCTTATGATGAACACTGAAGCTTTCTTT.

The chain is built from TRBV9 and TRBJ1-6; D gene ambiguous. Deletions cut 2 bases from V and 5 bases from J, with 11 bases between. CDR1 and CDR2 from the germline V gene are SGDLS and YYNGEE. The CDR3 sequence is 15 residues long. The CDR3 loop is CASSVSSINNSPLHF. CDR3 coding DNA: TGTGCCAGCAGCGTTAGTTCTATTAATAATTCACCCCTCCACTTT.

A note on this clone: This specimen includes other DNA sequences encoding the same CDR3. The chain has TRBV11-2 and TRBJ2-7, with D perhaps TRBD1 (6 bases). V was shortened by 1 base and J by 3 bases, with 7 bases between the two germline ends. The germline V gene has CDR1 SGHAT and CDR2 FQNNGV. The CDR3 length is 13 residues. CDR3 amino acids: CASSLGQVYEQYF. Here the CDR3 DNA reads TGTGCCAGCAGCTTAGGACAGGTCTACGAGCAGTACTTC.

V is TRBV2 and J is TRBJ1-5; D call uncertain. V lost 8 bases, J lost 3 bases, and 17 bases lay in between. CDR1 is SNHLY, CDR2 FYNNEI, per germline. The CDR3 totals 15 residues. The CDR3 sequence: CASQAAQANNQPQHF. In DNA form, the CDR3 reads TGTGCCAGCCAAGCCGCGCAGGCGAACAATCAGCCCCAGCATTTT.

This clone occurred a few times. The chain links TRBV4-1 to TRBJ2-3, with D unresolved. Germline lookup yields CDR1 MGHRA and CDR2 YSYEKL. V was shortened by 0 bases and J by 2 bases, with 6 bases between the two germline ends. There are 14 residues in the CDR3. CDR3 loop: CASSQDPVTDTQYF. The CDR3 bases are TGCGCCAGCAGCCAAGATCCGGTCACAGATACGCAGTATTTT.

The V gene is TRBV18, the J gene TRBJ1-1; the match to TRBD1 covers 9 bases. Germline CDR1 reads KGHSH; CDR2 reads LQKENI. This CDR3 comprises 16 residues. V shed 0 bases and J 11 bases; nucleotides not matched to a gene: 13. The CDR3 DNA reads as TGTGCCAGCTCACCACCAGGACAGGGGCGGCCTTGGGGCGCTTTCTTT. Protein product: CASSPPGQGRPWGAFF.

V is TRBV27 and J is TRBJ1-1; D not resolved. The CDR3 totals 15 residues. Trimming stripped 4 bases from V and 2 bases from J, with 14 bases between. Germline V gives CDR1 MNHEY, CDR2 SMNVEV (reference sequence). The CDR3 here is CASSSSDTLNTEAFF. Here the CDR3 DNA reads TGTGCCAGCAGTTCATCCGATACTTTAAACACTGAAGCTTTCTTT.

With regard to this clone: Sequence at one end of the junction differs from germline and may be a read error. The chain has TRBV6-5 and TRBJ2-7; D is undetermined. There are 14 residues in the CDR3. Per the germline V gene, CDR1 is MNHEY and CDR2 is SVGAGI. CDR3 bases: TGTGCCAGCGGTTACTCGGGCAGCACCTACGAGCAGTACTTC. Its translation: CASGYSGSTYEQYF.

The chain joins TRBV6-1 to TRBJ1-5; TRBD1 is a possible D gene (5 bases). This CDR3 region has 17 residues. Deletions cut 4 bases from V and 0 bases from J, with 16 bases between. Germline V CDR1 and CDR2: MNHNS, SASEGT. DNA for the CDR3: TGTGCCAGCAGTGCCCCGCCAGGGAGGAATAGCAATCAGCCCCAGCATTTT. Translating gives CASSAPPGRNSNQPQHF.

The chain has TRBV30 and TRBJ2-3; 9 nucleotides agree with TRBD1. V was clipped by 2 bases and J by 7 bases; unmatched bases: 7. The germline V gene has CDR1 GTSNPN and CDR2 SVGIG (reference sequence). The CDR3 is made up of 14 amino acids. CDR3 bases: TGTGCCTGGAGTATGACAGGGGGACGCCATACGCAGTATTTT. Amino acid sequence: CAWSMTGGRHTQYF.

The rearrangement uses TRBV6-1 and TRBJ1-1, with TRBD1 matching 9 bases. This CDR3 contains 14 residues. Germline V gene lookup returns CDR1 MNHNS and CDR2 SASEGT. The trim removed 6 bases at V and 7 bases at J, leaving 9 bases unmatched. The CDR3 here is CASRPGTGYGEAFF. For the CDR3, the DNA is TGTGCCAGCAGACCAGGGACAGGGTATGGTGAAGCTTTCTTT.